The 3 T cell receptor beta chains in this list originate from one sample, sequenced in a study of control samples from healthy donors and cancer patients. Measured with immunoSEQ multiplex PCR; TCRdb has only the in-frame clones, and not every one. The data contain about 89,000 clones, about 89% of them singletons. The sequencing input was blood. The receptors come from a man aged 25 to 45 in good health.

The chain links TRBV2 to TRBJ2-3; 8 nucleotides agree with TRBD1. V gave up 11 bases and J gave up 1 base; unmatched junction bases: 8. The CDR3 runs to 14 residues. Germline V gene lookup returns CDR1 SNHLY and CDR2 FYNNEI. CDR3 amino acids: CARPGTGRTDTQYF. The CDR3 DNA is TGTGCCCGCCCCGGGACAGGCCGCACAGATACGCAGTATTTT.

The V gene is TRBV29-1, the J gene TRBJ1-2; D gene ambiguous. The germline CDR1 and CDR2 sequences are SQVTM and ANQGSEA. The CDR3 sequence is 13 residues long. Deletions cut 3 bases from V and 3 bases from J, with 11 bases between. As DNA, the CDR3 is TGCAGCGTTGACAGCAGGTACCACTATGGCTACACCTTC. It codes for CSVDSRYHYGYTF.

This chain uses TRBV7-2 with TRBJ2-1, with TRBD2 identical over 8 bases. Germline trimming cut 2 bases from V and 5 bases from J; bases unmatched to any gene: 5. The CDR3 spans 15 residues. The V gene's germline CDR1 is SGHTA and CDR2 FQGNSA. The CDR3 loop reads CASSLRGGPHNEQFF. Here the CDR3 DNA reads TGTGCCAGCAGCTTACGCGGGGGGCCTCACAATGAGCAGTTCTTC.